These 16 T cell receptor beta chains share one sample of origin, sequenced in a study of shared clonotypes between healthy human individuals. The protocol was immunoSEQ multiplex PCR, while the TCRdb copy is restricted to in-frame clones and leaves out a portion. The sample gives about 800,000 clones, 96% of which show up once; 0.2% to 0.25% is in the top ten. Naive CD8 cells, CD45RO-negative and positively selected for CCR7, excluded terminally differentiated effector memory CD45RA+ cells. Sequenced input: naive CD8+ T cells sorted from blood. These receptors all come from a man between 25 and 39 years old in good health.

This chain joins TRBV18 and TRBJ1-1; tentative D call: TRBD1 (5 bases). The CDR3 runs 16 residues. Trimming stripped 0 bases from V and 1 base from J, with 12 bases between. Germline V lookup: CDR1 KGHSH, CDR2 LQKENI. CDR3 bases: TGTGCCAGCTCACCACCGGGAGGTGGGGCGAACACTGAAGCTTTCTTT. Its protein is CASSPPGGGANTEAFF.

J is TRBJ1-5 and V is TRBV2, with 8 nucleotides matching TRBD1. V dropped 8 bases and J dropped 1; count of bases not matched to a gene: 7. Germline values: CDR1 SNHLY, CDR2 FYNNEI. The CDR3 sequence is 15 residues long. The CDR3 here is CASEQGGSSNQPQHF. The CDR3 region has the DNA TGTGCCAGCGAACAGGGGGGTTCCAGCAATCAGCCCCAGCATTTT.

The J gene is TRBJ1-2, the V gene TRBV4-1; D gene unclear. The length of the CDR3 is 15 residues. V was cut by 0 bases and J by 0 bases, with 8 bases left in between. Per the germline V gene, CDR1 is MGHRA and CDR2 is YSYEKL. CDR3 in amino acids: CASSQEQMTNYGYTF. CDR3 nucleotide sequence: TGCGCCAGCAGCCAAGAACAGATGACTAACTATGGCTACACCTTC.

The rearrangement links TRBV2 to TRBJ2-7; 10 nucleotides agree with TRBD1. J was trimmed by 4 bases and V by 1 base; bases with no gene match: 7. CDR1 is SNHLY and CDR2 is FYNNEI in the germline V gene. This CDR3 comprises 16 residues. Here the CDR3 DNA reads TGTGCCAGCAGTGAAGGGGCGTGGACAGGGGGGTACGAGCAGTACTTC. Amino acid sequence: CASSEGAWTGGYEQYF.

V gene TRBV7-9 combines with J gene TRBJ2-1; 7 bases map to TRBD2. J was trimmed by 12 bases and V by 6 bases; bases with no gene match: 8. Germline V lookup: CDR1 SEHNR, CDR2 FQNEAQ (reference sequence). CDR3 length equals 12 residues. CDR3 nucleotide sequence: TGTGCCAGCAGTCAACTAGCGTCTGGGCAGTTCTTC. Translated: CASSQLASGQFF.

The chain combines TRBV13 with TRBJ2-1, with TRBD2 matching 14 bases. Germline lookup yields CDR1 PRHDT and CDR2 FYEKMQ (reference sequence). The CDR3 covers 15 residues. V lost 4 bases to trimming and J lost 8 bases; unmatched junction nucleotides: 4. This chain's CDR3 is CASSYRLAGGYEQFF. The CDR3 nucleotides read TGTGCCAGCAGCTACCGACTAGCGGGAGGGTATGAGCAGTTCTTC.

The chain recombines TRBV9 with TRBJ2-6, with 9 bases identical to TRBD2. Germline trimming cut 6 bases from V and 0 bases from J; bases unmatched to any gene: 13. The CDR3 runs to 19 residues. The germline V gene has CDR1 SGDLS and CDR2 YYNGEE. CDR3 protein: CASTPFVTSGSSGANVLTF. The CDR3 DNA follows: TGTGCCAGCACCCCCTTCGTGACTAGCGGAAGCTCTGGGGCCAACGTCCTGACTTTC. The variable domain in full, with the rest retrieved from reference TRBV9 and TRBJ2-6, is DSGVTQTPKHLITATGQRVTLRCSPRSGDLSVYWYQQSLDQGLQFLIQYYNGEERAKGNILERFSAQQFPDLHSELNLSSLELGDSALYFCASTPFVTSGSSGANVLTFGAGSRLTVL.

CDR3 amino acids: CASSPAEGYGSYEQYF. CDR3 nucleotides: TGTGCCAGCAGCCCCGCAGAAGGGTACGGCTCCTACGAGCAGTACTTC. V gene TRBV9 combines with J gene TRBJ2-7; D unresolved. The length of the CDR3 is 16 residues. V lost 4 bases to trimming and J lost 0 bases, with 17 bases between them. Germline V gene data show CDR1 as SGDLS and CDR2 as YYNGEE.

The gene calls are TRBV9 and TRBJ2-1; 10 bases line up with TRBD1. J gave up 6 bases and V 3 bases, and 6 bases lay outside the gene matches. This CDR3 contains 15 residues. Germline assignment: CDR1 SGDLS and CDR2 YYNGEE. The DNA of the CDR3 is TGTGCCAGCAGCGATAGACAGGGGGCGGCCAATGAGCAGTTCTTC. Amino acid sequence: CASSDRQGAANEQFF.

This clone is a singleton in its sample. A much larger clone sits a single nucleotide away, making a read error possible. This same CDR3 is encoded by further DNA sequences in the sample. The chain has TRBV27 and TRBJ2-7; 11 bases fit TRBD1. V shed 4 bases and J 3 bases; nucleotides not matched to a gene: 2. The CDR3 sequence is 14 residues long. CDR1 MNHEY and CDR2 SMNVEV come from the germline V gene (reference sequence). Here the CDR3 DNA reads TGTGCCAGCAGTTCCGGGACAGGGGGCTACGAGCAGTACTTC. Amino acid sequence: CASSSGTGGYEQYF.

V is TRBV5-1 and J is TRBJ2-1; D may be TRBD1 (6 bases). The CDR3 sequence is 16 residues long. The germline CDR1 and CDR2 sequences are SGHRS and YFSETQ. V lost 1 base and J 2 bases, leaving 13 bases between the germline ends. CDR3 sequence reads: CASSLKPGDPYNEQFF. In DNA, the CDR3 is TGCGCCAGCAGCTTGAAACCAGGGGACCCCTACAATGAGCAGTTCTTC.

The chain employs TRBV7-9 and TRBJ2-7; D is possibly TRBD1 (6 bases). Germline assignment: CDR1 SEHNR and CDR2 FQNEAQ (reference sequence). The CDR3 length is 15 residues. Trimming took off 4 bases at V and 1 base at J, with 14 bases between the two ends. The CDR3 sequence is CASSSPGQKSYEQYF. Written as DNA, the CDR3 is TGTGCCAGCAGCTCCCCAGGACAGAAATCCTACGAGCAGTACTTC. Combining the CDR3 with reference TRBV7-9 and TRBJ2-7 gives the whole variable domain DTGVSQNPRHKITKRGQNVTFRCDPISEHNRLYWYRQTLGQGPEFLTYFQNEAQLEKSRLLSDRFSAERPKGSFSTLEIQRTEQGDSAMYLCASSSPGQKSYEQYFGPGTRLTVT.

The chain links TRBV11-2 to TRBJ1-1; 12 bases are a match to TRBD1. V gave up 4 bases and J gave up 4 bases; unmatched junction bases: 10. The CDR3 has 17 residues. Germline CDR1 SGHAT, CDR2 FQNNGV. CDR3 nucleotides: TGTGCCAGCAGCTCAACTTGGGACAGGGGGCGCGGCACTGAAGCTTTCTTT. This codes for CASSSTWDRGRGTEAFF.

On this clone: Other DNA sequences in this sample translate to the same CDR3. This chain links TRBV11-2 with TRBJ1-1, with D tentatively TRBD1 (6 bases). Germline lookup yields CDR1 SGHAT and CDR2 FQNNGV. This CDR3 comprises 16 residues. V was cut by 1 base and J by 0 bases, with 12 bases left in between. In nucleotides, the CDR3 is TGTGCCAGCAGCTTAGGCCGCGGGGGCATGAACACTGAAGCTTTCTTT. Its translation: CASSLGRGGMNTEAFF.

J is TRBJ1-4 and V is TRBV28; 8 bases align to TRBD1. V was pared by 3 bases and J by 8 bases, with 8 bases of the junction left unmatched. Germline lookup yields CDR1 MDHEN and CDR2 SYDVKM. CDR3 length: 15 amino acids. This chain's CDR3 is CASSFRGTGLEKLFF. DNA for the CDR3: TGTGCCAGCAGTTTTCGCGGGACAGGTTTGGAAAAACTGTTTTTT.

The V call is TRBV10-2, the J call TRBJ2-7; TRBD2 agrees at 10 bases. With V trimmed by 3 bases and J by 3 bases, 5 bases remained unmatched. CDR3 length: 15 amino acids. CDR1 and CDR2 from the germline V gene are WSHSY and SAAADI. The CDR3 nucleotides are TGCGCCAGCAGTGACTCCGGGACTAGCGTCTACGAGCAGTACTTC. Translated, it gives CASSDSGTSVYEQYF.